A single sample is the source of the 6 T cell receptor beta chains below, sequenced in a study of vaccination effects on CD4 cells after COVID-19. Antigens for these TCRs are unknown. Produced via immunoSEQ multiplex PCR; TCRdb's table is partial and in-frame only. The data show tens of thousands of clones, about 80% seen once. Prior to sequencing, the ViraFEST assay stimulated PBMC with viral peptide pools, which expanded the antigen-specific CD4+ T cells. After less than 11 days in culture, the CD4+ T cells were isolated. This person caught SARS-CoV-2 sometime from March to December 2020, and PCR testing confirmed the infection. Material: CD4+ T cells from PBMCs cultured with a peptide pool, obtained before COVID-19 vaccination. The source of these receptors is a human donor who had a prior SARS-CoV-2 infection.

The J gene is TRBJ2-1, the V gene TRBV29-1; 12 bases line up with TRBD2. In germline, CDR1 is SQVTM, CDR2 ANQGSEA. The V gene end was trimmed by 2 bases and the J gene end by 10 bases; junction bases not matched to a gene: 6. CDR3 length equals 14 residues. The CDR3 region is CSVERLAGVREQFF. As DNA, the CDR3 is TGCAGCGTTGAACGACTAGCGGGGGTCAGGGAGCAGTTCTTC.

J is TRBJ2-3 and V is TRBV5-5; 8 bases are shared with TRBD1. CDR1 is SGHKS and CDR2 is YYEKEE in the germline V gene (reference sequence). V lost 0 bases to trimming and J lost 6 bases; unmatched junction nucleotides: 12. CDR3 length equals 17 residues. The CDR3 DNA is TGTGCCAGCAGCTTGGTCGACAGGGGCACGGACGGTGATACGCAGTATTTT. Protein sequence: CASSLVDRGTDGDTQYF.

The V gene is TRBV7-2, the J gene TRBJ1-4; 7 bases fit TRBD1. The germline V gene encodes CDR1 SGHTA and CDR2 FQGNSA. Trimming took 2 bases from V and 5 from J; bases not matched to a gene: 14. The CDR3 has 18 residues. The CDR3, as DNA: TGTGCCAGCAGCTTAATACGGGACCGGGACAGACTAAATGAAAAACTGTTTTTT. Translation: CASSLIRDRDRLNEKLFF.

The rearrangement joins TRBV6-2 or TRBV6-3 to TRBJ2-2; D is unclear. Per germline, CDR1 MNHEY and CDR2 SVGEGT. The CDR3 is made up of 16 amino acids. Deletions cut 6 bases from V and 0 bases from J, with 14 bases between. This CDR3 reads CASSQLGPPNTGELFF. The CDR3, as DNA: TGTGCCAGCAGCCAATTAGGGCCGCCGAACACCGGGGAGCTGTTTTTT.

The chain carries TRBV30 and TRBJ2-7; 7 nucleotides align to TRBD2. Germline V CDR1 and CDR2: GTSNPN, SVGIG (reference sequence). This CDR3 has 13 amino acids. Unmatched junction bases numbered 4, after V lost 3 bases and J lost 2 bases. The CDR3 nucleotides read TGTGCCTGGAGAGCGGGGCCTACCTACGAGCAGTACTTC. It yields the protein CAWRAGPTYEQYF.

This clone was observed a handful of times. The rearrangement uses TRBV5-1 and TRBJ2-3; TRBD2 might be the D (7 bases). The CDR3 extends over 16 amino acids. Trimming took 0 bases from V and 4 from J, leaving 15 bases between them. Germline V gene lookup returns CDR1 SGHRS and CDR2 YFSETQ. CDR3 bases: TGCGCCAGCAGCTTGGGGGGGGCGGGAGCCGCAGATACGCAGTATTTT. Amino acids: CASSLGGAGAADTQYF.